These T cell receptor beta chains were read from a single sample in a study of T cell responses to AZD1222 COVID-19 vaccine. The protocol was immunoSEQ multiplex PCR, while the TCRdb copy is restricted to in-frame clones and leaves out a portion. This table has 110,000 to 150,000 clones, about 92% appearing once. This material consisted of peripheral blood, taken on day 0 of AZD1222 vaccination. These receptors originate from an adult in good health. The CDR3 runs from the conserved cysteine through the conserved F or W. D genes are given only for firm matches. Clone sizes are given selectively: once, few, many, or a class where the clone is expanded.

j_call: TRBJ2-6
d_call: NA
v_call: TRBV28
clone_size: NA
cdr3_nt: TGTGCCAGCAGTTTAATGGGGGCTGGGGCCAACGTCCTGACTTTC
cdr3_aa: CASSLMGAGANVLTF

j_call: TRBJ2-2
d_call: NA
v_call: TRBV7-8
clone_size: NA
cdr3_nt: TGTGCCAGCAGCTTAGTTAGGGGGGCTCCGAACACCGGGGAGCTGTTTTTT
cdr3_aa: CASSLVRGAPNTGELFF

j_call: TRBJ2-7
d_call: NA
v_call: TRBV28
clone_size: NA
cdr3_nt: TGTGCCAGCAGTTTTGCCCGGGGAGGGGGGACCTACGAGCAGTACTTC
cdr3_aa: CASSFARGGGTYEQYF

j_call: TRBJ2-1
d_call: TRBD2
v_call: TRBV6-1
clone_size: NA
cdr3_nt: TGTGCCAGCAGTGAAAAGATAAGCGGGAAAGTTAGCTCCTACAATGAGCAGTTCTTC
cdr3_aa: CASSEKISGKVSSYNEQFF

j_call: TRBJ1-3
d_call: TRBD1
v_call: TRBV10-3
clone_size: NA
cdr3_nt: TGTGCCATCAGGAAAGGACAGGGAAGCTCTGGAAACACCATATATTTT
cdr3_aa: CAIRKGQGSSGNTIYF

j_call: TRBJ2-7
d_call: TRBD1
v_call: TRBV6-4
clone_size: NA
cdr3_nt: TGTGCCAGCAGTGCCCGGTCCGCAGGGGGCTACGAGCAGTACTTC
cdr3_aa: CASSARSAGGYEQYF

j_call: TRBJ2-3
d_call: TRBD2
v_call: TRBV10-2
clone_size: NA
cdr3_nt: TGCGCCAGCAGCCGGACTAGCGCGGGAGGGGATACGCAGTATTTT
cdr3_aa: CASSRTSAGGDTQYF

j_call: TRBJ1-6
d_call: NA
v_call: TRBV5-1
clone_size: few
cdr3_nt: TGCGCCAGCAGCTTGGGATGGTCAGACAATTCACCCCTCCACTTT
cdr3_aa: CASSLGWSDNSPLHF

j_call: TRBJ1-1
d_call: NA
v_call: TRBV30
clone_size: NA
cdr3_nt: TGTGCCTGGAGTGTGGGGGGGGGCACTGAAGCTTTCTTT
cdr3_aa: CAWSVGGGTEAFF

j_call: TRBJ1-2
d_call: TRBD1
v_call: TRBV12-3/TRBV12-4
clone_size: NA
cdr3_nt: TGTGCCAGCAGACAGGGGGCGACTGGCTACACCTTC
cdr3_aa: CASRQGATGYTF

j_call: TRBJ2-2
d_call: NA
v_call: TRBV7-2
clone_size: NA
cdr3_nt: TGTGCCAGCAGCGGGGCCAGGGGAAGAGGGACCGGGGAGCTGTTTTTT
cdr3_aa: CASSGARGRGTGELFF

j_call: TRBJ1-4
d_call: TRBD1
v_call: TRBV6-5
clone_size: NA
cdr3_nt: TGTGCCACTCTCGGGACAGCTAATGAAAAACTGTTTTTT
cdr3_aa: CATLGTANEKLFF

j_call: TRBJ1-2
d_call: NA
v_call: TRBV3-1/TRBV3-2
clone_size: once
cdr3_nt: TGTGCCAGCAGCCAAGAAAATGCGGGCCCCAACTATGGCTACACCTTC
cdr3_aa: CASSQENAGPNYGYTF

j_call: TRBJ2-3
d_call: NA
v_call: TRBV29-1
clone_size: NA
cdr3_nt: TGCAGCGTTGAACGGGTCGGCCAAGCTTTCTTAGTCGCAGATACGCAGTATTTT
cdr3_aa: CSVERVGQAFLVADTQYF

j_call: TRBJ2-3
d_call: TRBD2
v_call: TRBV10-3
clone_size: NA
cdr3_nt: TGTGCCATCAGAAATAGGGCGGGGGGGTCCACAGATACGCAGTATTTT
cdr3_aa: CAIRNRAGGSTDTQYF

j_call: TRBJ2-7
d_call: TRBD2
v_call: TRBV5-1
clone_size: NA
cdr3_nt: TGCGCCAGCAGCTTACCGTCGGGAGGGGGCGAGCAGTACTTC
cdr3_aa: CASSLPSGGGEQYF

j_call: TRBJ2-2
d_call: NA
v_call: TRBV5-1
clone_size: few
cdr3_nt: TGCGCCAGCAGCTTGGCCCTGGCAGGCCGTGGAACCGGGGAGCTGTTTTTT
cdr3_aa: CASSLALAGRGTGELFF

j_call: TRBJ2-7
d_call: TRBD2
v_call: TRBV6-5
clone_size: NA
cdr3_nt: TGTGCCAGCATTGCGTCGGGGGGGTCGTACGAGCAGTACTTC
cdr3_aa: CASIASGGSYEQYF

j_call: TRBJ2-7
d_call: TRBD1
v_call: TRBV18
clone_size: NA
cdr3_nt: TGTGCCAGCTCACCAGTCCGGGACAGGGCCCACGAGCAGTACTTC
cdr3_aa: CASSPVRDRAHEQYF

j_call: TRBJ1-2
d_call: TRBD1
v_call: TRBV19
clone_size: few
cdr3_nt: TGTGCCAGTAAGTTCGGGACAGGGAATGGCTACACCTTC
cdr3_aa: CASKFGTGNGYTF

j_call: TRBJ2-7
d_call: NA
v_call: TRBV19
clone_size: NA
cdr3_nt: TGTGCCAGTAGTATGGCAGGGGCTGACTCCTACGAGCAGTACTTC
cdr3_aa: CASSMAGADSYEQYF

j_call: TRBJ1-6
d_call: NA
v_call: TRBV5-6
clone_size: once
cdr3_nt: TGTGCCAGCAGCACCAGAAACCTCTATAATTCACCCCTCCACTTT
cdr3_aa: CASSTRNLYNSPLHF

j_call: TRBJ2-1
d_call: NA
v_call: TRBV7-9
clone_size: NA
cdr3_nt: TGTGCCAGCAGCTTTGACAGGACATCTAACAATGAGCAGTTCTTC
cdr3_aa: CASSFDRTSNNEQFF

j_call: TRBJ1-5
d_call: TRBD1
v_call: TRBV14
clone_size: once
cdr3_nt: TGTGCCAGCAGCCAACGGCAGGGGGCACTTAGCAATCAGCCCCAGCATTTT
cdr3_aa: CASSQRQGALSNQPQHF